The sequence of this TCR beta chain was determined in a study of T cell responses to AZD1222 COVID-19 vaccine. Regarding the study as a whole: The span of vaccine-associated CD4 TCRs extended across spike, with dominance at 160-218 and 743-854.

In regard to this clone: Antigen unknown.

Measured with immunoSEQ multiplex PCR; TCRdb has only the in-frame clones, and not every one. The sample lists approximately 140,000 clones, 75% to 90% occurring once. CDR1 is LNHDA, CDR2 SQIVND, per germline (reference sequence). Trimming took off 3 bases at V and 0 bases at J, with 9 bases between the two ends. The CDR3 contains 15 residues. This chain connects TRBV19 to TRBJ1-3; D gene uncertain. Sample: peripheral blood, taken on day 0 of MenACWY control vaccination. This receptor was identified in an adult in good health. The CDR3 spells CASSMAAYSGNTIYF. In nucleotides, the CDR3 is TGTGCCAGTAGTATGGCGGCGTACTCTGGAAACACCATATATTTT.